These T cell receptor beta chains were read from a single sample in a study of blood T cell repertoires in COVID-19. Sequenced by immunoSEQ multiplex PCR; TCRdb stores in-frame clones only, minus some. The sample has 150,000 to 200,000 clones, 87% seen once; the top ten hold roughly 3.6%. Sequenced material: peripheral blood. The receptor source for this set is a young man with active or convalescent COVID-19. Both conserved end residues are part of each CDR3. Each record gives: clone size, D gene, J gene, V gene, CDR3 DNA, CDR3 protein. D genes are given only for firm matches. The size field is filled for only some rows; it gives once, few, many or a size class.

>.|.|TRBJ1-1|TRBV13
TGTGCCAGCAGCTTAGCGGGGAACACTGAAGCTTTCTTT
CASSLAGNTEAFF
>.|.|TRBJ2-2|TRBV11-3
TGTGCCAGCAGCTTAGTATCGGGACATACCTCCGGGGAGCTGTTTTTT
CASSLVSGHTSGELFF
>once|TRBD2|TRBJ2-1|TRBV9
TGTGCCAGCAGCGTAGGAGCCGGGGGGGTACTCAATGAGCAGTTCTTC
CASSVGAGGVLNEQFF
>.|TRBD2|TRBJ2-5|TRBV3-1/TRBV3-2
TGTGCCAGCAGCCACTGGAGCGGGGGGGAGGAGGAGACCCAGTACTTC
CASSHWSGGEEETQYF
>.|TRBD1|TRBJ1-2|TRBV6-5
TGTGCCAGCAGGACGACAGGGATCGCTAACTATGGCTACACCTTC
CASRTTGIANYGYTF
>.|TRBD1|TRBJ2-4|TRBV28
TGTGCCAGCATGAACAGGGGGTTCAAAAACATTCAGTACTTC
CASMNRGFKNIQYF
>.|TRBD2|TRBJ2-1|TRBV7-6
TGTGCCAGCAGCTTCGGGACTAGCGACTCCTACAATGAGCAGTTCTTC
CASSFGTSDSYNEQFF
>.|.|TRBJ2-1|TRBV30
TGTGCCTGGACCGAGGTAGCCTTACATGAGCAGTTCTTC
CAWTEVALHEQFF
>.|TRBD1|TRBJ1-5|TRBV6-1
TGTGCCAGCAGTGAGTCAGGGGGCGATCAGCCCCAGCATTTT
CASSESGGDQPQHF
>few|TRBD1|TRBJ1-4|TRBV9
TGTGCCAGCAGCTCGCAGGGGGCGGGTGAAAAACTGTTTTTT
CASSSQGAGEKLFF
>.|TRBD1|TRBJ2-1|TRBV19
TGTGCCAGTAGTATAGCCAAGCCGGGACAGGGGTCCCACAATGAGCAGTTCTTC
CASSIAKPGQGSHNEQFF
>.|TRBD2|TRBJ2-3|TRBV9
TGTGCCAGCAGCGTAGTGCGGGGGGCCTACACAGATACGCAGTATTTT
CASSVVRGAYTDTQYF
>.|.|TRBJ1-5|TRBV4-3
TGCGCCAGCAGCCAAGCGGTCAATCAGCCCCAGCATTTT
CASSQAVNQPQHF
>.|.|TRBJ1-1|TRBV25-1
TGTGCCAGCAACCTCGGGACTGAAGCTTTCTTT
CASNLGTEAFF
>.|.|TRBJ2-1|TRBV29-1
TGCAGCGTTGAGGCAGGTGGATGGGACAATGAGCAGTTCTTC
CSVEAGGWDNEQFF
>.|.|TRBJ2-1|TRBV15
TGTGCCACCAGCAGAGATCTAACCAGAGGCAATGAGCAGTTCTTC
CATSRDLTRGNEQFF